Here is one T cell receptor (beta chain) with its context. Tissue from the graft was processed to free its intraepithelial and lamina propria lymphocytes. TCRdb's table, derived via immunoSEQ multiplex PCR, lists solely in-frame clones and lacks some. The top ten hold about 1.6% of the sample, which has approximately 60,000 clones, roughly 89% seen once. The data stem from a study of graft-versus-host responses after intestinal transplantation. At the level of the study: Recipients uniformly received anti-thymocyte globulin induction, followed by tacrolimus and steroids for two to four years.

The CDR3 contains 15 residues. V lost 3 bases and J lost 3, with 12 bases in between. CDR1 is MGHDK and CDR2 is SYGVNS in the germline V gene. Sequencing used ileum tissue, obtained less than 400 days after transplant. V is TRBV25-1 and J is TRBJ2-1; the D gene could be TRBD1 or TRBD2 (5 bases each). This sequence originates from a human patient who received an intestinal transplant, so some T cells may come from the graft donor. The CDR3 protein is CASSDWDDDYNEQFF. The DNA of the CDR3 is TGTGCCAGCAGTGATTGGGACGACGACTACAATGAGCAGTTCTTC.